The 9 T cell receptor beta chains below all came from one sample that was sequenced in a study of CD8+ T cells in alopecia areata. The treatment was: oral pan-JAK inhibitor, 5-10 mg twice daily. As the sequencing template, cDNA was produced by extracting RNA and reverse transcribing it. Sequenced by immunoSEQ multiplex PCR; TCRdb stores in-frame clones only, minus some. The sample consists of roughly 200,000 clones, 50% to 65% of them appearing once. The sequences come from CD8+ T cells sorted from blood, collected at week 24, from a patient treated with tofacitinib. The receptors were sampled from a human donor with alopecia areata.

V usage is TRBV30 and J usage is TRBJ1-2; unclear D gene. Germline assignment: CDR1 GTSNPN and CDR2 SVGIG (reference sequence). The CDR3 is 14 amino acids. Deletions cut 0 bases from V and 7 bases from J, with 15 bases between. CDR3 protein: CAWSVKGSLGGYTF. The CDR3 nucleotides are TGTGCCTGGAGTGTGAAGGGTTCTCTAGGTGGCTACACCTTC.

Turning to this clone: Other DNA sequences in this specimen translate into the identical CDR3. The V gene is TRBV30, the J gene TRBJ1-1; D unresolved. Trimming cost V 3 bases and J 3 bases, with 8 bases left between them. This CDR3 spans 12 amino acids. Germline lookup yields CDR1 GTSNPN and CDR2 SVGIG (reference sequence). CDR3 in DNA: TGTGCCTGGAGGGCGGGCGACACTGAAGCTTTCTTT. It yields the protein CAWRAGDTEAFF.

V gene TRBV6-5 combines with J gene TRBJ1-1; D gene ambiguous. The CDR3 consists of 13 residues. The germline gives CDR1 MNHEY, CDR2 SVGAGI. V was pared by 4 bases and J by 2 bases, with 8 bases between. In DNA, the CDR3 is TGTGCCAGCAGTTCGGCAGAAAACACTGAAGCTTTCTTT. As protein: CASSSAENTEAFF.

The chain recombines TRBV19 with TRBJ1-2; 7 bases line up with TRBD1. The CDR3 consists of 13 residues. V was clipped by 5 bases and J by 7 bases; unmatched bases: 7. Germline-derived CDR1 and CDR2 are LNHDA and SQIVND (reference sequence). CDR3 nucleotide sequence: TGTGCCAGTAGTGTGACAGGGAACGGTGGCTACACCTTC. Amino acid sequence: CASSVTGNGGYTF.

This clone was found a few times. The chain is built from TRBV2 and TRBJ2-6; possibly TRBD1 or TRBD2 for D (6 bases each). V lost 8 bases and J 0 bases, leaving 14 bases between the germline ends. The CDR3 length is 16 residues. Looked up from germline, CDR1 is SNHLY and CDR2 is FYNNEI. CDR3 residues: CASGEDSTSGANVLTF. The CDR3 DNA follows: TGTGCCAGCGGGGAGGACAGCACCTCTGGGGCCAACGTCCTGACTTTC.

This clone has a handful of counts. The V gene is TRBV15, the J gene TRBJ2-2; either TRBD1 or TRBD2 may fit D (5 bases each). V dropped 8 bases and J dropped 9 bases, with 16 bases sitting between them. The CDR3 is made up of 13 amino acids. CDR1 is LNHNV and CDR2 is YYDKDF in the germline V gene (reference sequence). The CDR3 nucleotides read TGTGCCACCTCCCGGGGTCGGGGCCGGGAGCTGTTTTTT. It codes for CATSRGRGRELFF.

This chain uses TRBV11-2 with TRBJ2-5; D tentatively reads TRBD1 or TRBD2 (5 bases each). V was trimmed by 5 bases and J by 5 bases, leaving 18 bases between them. Germline CDR1 and CDR2: SGHAT and FQNNGV. CDR3 length: 15 amino acids. The CDR3 DNA follows: TGTGCCAGCAGCAAATACGGGACGCCCGGTGAGACCCAGTACTTC. This encodes CASSKYGTPGETQYF.

The chain recombines TRBV6-5 with TRBJ2-1; 10 bases are shared with TRBD1. V was clipped by 0 bases and J by 8 bases; unmatched bases: 7. The CDR3 totals 16 residues. Germline CDR1 is MNHEY and CDR2 is SVGAGI. The CDR3 region is CASSYSHGTGAYEQFF. The CDR3 bases are TGTGCCAGCAGTTACTCACACGGGACAGGGGCTTATGAGCAGTTCTTC.

The CDR3 region has the DNA TGTGCCAGCAGCTTAGAAGCGGGGGATTCCTACGAGCAGTACTTC. It codes for CASSLEAGDSYEQYF. This sequence joins TRBV11-2 and TRBJ2-7; 8 bases are shared with TRBD2. The V gene's germline CDR1 is SGHAT and CDR2 FQNNGV. The V segment lost 0 bases and the J segment 1 base; nucleotides outside the gene matches: 2. This CDR3 comprises 15 residues.